Here is one T cell receptor beta chain with its context. Libraries were prepared by immunoSEQ multiplex PCR; TCRdb keeps only in-frame clonotypes and omits some of them. The sample contains around 100,000 clones, around 88% of which appear only once. The sample is drawn from a study of control samples from healthy donors and cancer patients. The receptor's source is a man under 40 in good health. The sequenced sample was blood.

The CDR3 spells CSVRHPNTEAFF. CDR3 DNA: TGCAGCGTCAGACACCCGAACACTGAAGCTTTCTTT. This sequence joins TRBV29-1 and TRBJ1-1; D gene unclear. Germline lookup yields CDR1 SQVTM and CDR2 ANQGSEA. With 6 bases removed from V and 1 base from J, the gap between germline ends came to 9 bases. This CDR3 is built from 12 residues.